The source of this TCR beta chain is a study of Graves' ophthalmopathy and Graves' hyperthyroidism. Comments on this clonotype: Antigen specificity is unknown. This CDR3 fails to terminate in the conserved phenylalanine or tryptophan, so it likely reflects a read error.

Orbital computed tomography, thyroid ultrasound, TRAb, serum thyroxine and clinical symptoms formed the basis of diagnosis. Trimming shortened V by 6 bases and J by 8 bases, and 13 bases separated the two germline ends. Germline V gene lookup returns CDR1 SQVTM and CDR2 ANQGSEA. CDR3 size: 11 residues. Regarding the study as a whole: At about 69% sensitivity and 72.22% specificity, the model predicted progression of the ophthalmopathy.

Scientists amplified the TCR beta CDR3 regions from RNA transcripts. First-round RT-PCR relied on HTBI primers, and a second-round multiplex PCR came next. TCRdb independently ran MiXCR on the multiplex PCR reads; one entry per CDR3 protein. The data contain about 550,000 distinct CDR3 sequences, approximately 35% of them singletons. The chain joins TRBV29-1 to TRBJ1-2; D perhaps matches TRBD1 (5 bases). Source material: peripheral blood or thyroid tissue (not recorded which). The origin of this receptor is an adult man with Graves' hyperthyroidism. CDR3 amino acids: CSVLRGRGYTY. CDR3 nucleotides: TGCAGCGTCCTTAGGGGTAGGGGCTACACCTAC.